This entry is about one TCR beta chain. Antigen: not known. The authors built TCR beta libraries using iRepertoire HTBI primers and Arm-PCR of CDR3 regions. TCRdb re-called the multiplex PCR reads through MiXCR, storing one row per CDR3 protein. The sample lists almost 350,000 distinct CDR3 sequences; 20% were seen once. The CDR3 sequence is 17 residues long. Unmatched junction bases numbered 9, after V lost 1 base and J lost 0 bases. Looked up from germline, CDR1 is DFQATT and CDR2 is SNEGSKA (reference sequence). Regarding time point: persistent/refractory GD, antithyroid drugs over 5 years with positive TRAb. The TCR library used RNA extracted from PBMCs. The collection involved drawing around 10 milliliters of peripheral blood into EDTA tubes. The data stem from a study of regulatory T cells in long-lasting Graves disease. Study-level findings and limits: The number of shared public clonotypes was higher in persistent patients (fewer than 3,000) than new patients (just over 950).

Here the sequenced sample was peripheral blood mononuclear cells (PBMCs), taken when the disease was refractory, from a patient treated with antithyroid drugs. This sequence joins TRBV20-1 and TRBJ1-5; TRBD1 agrees at 7 bases. This TCR derives from a female donor with Graves disease. The CDR3 coding sequence is TGCAGTGCTAGAGCCTGGACAGGACCACATAGCAATCAGCCCCAGCATTTT. This codes for CSARAWTGPHSNQPQHF.